The entry that follows covers one T cell receptor beta chain sequence. The target antigen is unknown. The data are from a study of Graves' ophthalmopathy and Graves' hyperthyroidism. Study conclusions and caveats: A roughly 80% specificity and 87.88% sensitivity were achieved by a 13-signature model that separated ophthalmopathy from stable hyperthyroidism.

This CDR3 has 15 residues. Germline V gives CDR1 PRHDT, CDR2 FYEKMQ (reference sequence). V was cut by 0 bases and J by 7 bases, with 12 bases left in between. The diagnosis was founded upon clinical symptoms, serum thyroxine, TRAb, thyroid ultrasound and orbital computed tomography. CDR3 regions of TCR beta were amplified from RNA transcripts. Scientists carried out first-round RT-PCR using HTBI primers and then a second-round multiplex PCR. TCRdb reanalysed the multiplex PCR reads using MiXCR and keeps one entry per CDR3 protein. The sample yields roughly 50,000 distinct CDR3 sequences, around 48% seen once.

The TCR originated in an adult man with Graves' ophthalmopathy. Sequenced sample: peripheral blood. This chain joins TRBV13 and TRBJ2-2, with D perhaps matching TRBD2 (6 bases). CDR3 in amino acids: CASSLGPGGNGELFF. DNA of the CDR3: TGTGCCAGCAGCTTAGGCCCTGGCGGGAACGGGGAGCTGTTTTTT. The variable domain in full, with the rest retrieved from reference TRBV13 and TRBJ2-2, is AAGVIQSPRHLIKEKRETATLKCYPIPRHDTVYWYQQGPGQDPQFLISFYEKMQSDKGSIPDRFSAQQFSDYHSELNMSSLELGDSALYFCASSLGPGGNGELFFGEGSRLTVL.